Here is one TCR beta chain with its context. Its specific antigen is unknown. It has no much larger one-base neighbor in the sample; base qualities were not kept. Reading the label with the study, this specimen's time point is: cells obtained before transplantation from donor or recipient. CD3+CD4+ and CD3+CD8+ populations were FACS-sorted from unstimulated pre-transplant donor and recipient cells taken from spleen or lymph nodes. These data come from a study of graft-versus-host responses after intestinal transplantation (dated by TCRdb to 2020 to 2022). Concerning the study at large: Recipients received multivisceral, liver-intestinal, or isolated intestinal transplants. Every recipient was given anti-thymocyte globulin induction, then maintenance tacrolimus and steroids for two to three years. Bulk TCR-beta CDR3 sequencing was used to track graft-versus-host and host-versus-graft alloreactive T cell clones in the graft, circulation and bone marrow after intestinal transplantation. Alloreactive clones were identified by sequencing pre-transplant mixed lymphocyte reaction products and comparing these products with unstimulated pre-transplant donor and recipient T cells. Of the 20 to 25 intestinal transplant recipients enrolled in the cohort, one of whom was a retransplant, a few patients without pretransplant specimens were excluded. A peak of at least 4% donor T cells among recipient peripheral blood mononuclear cells was the definition used for donor T cell macrochimerism. Samples from three later patients were sequenced in-house on an Illumina MiSeq with MiXCR processing rather than by the commercial service.

The library was obtained by the immunoSEQ multiplex PCR assay. For most patients, genomic DNA was isolated with the Qiagen DNeasy Blood and Tissue Kit and shipped frozen to Adaptive Biotechnologies for TCR sequencing. Adaptive Biotechnologies carried out high-throughput TCR-beta CDR3 sequencing of genomic DNA for most patients. On the authors' methods: Adaptive's ImmunoSEQ software supplied the TCR sequencing data for around 19 patients, while MiXCR and VDJtools were used to process a few other patients. CD4 versus CD8 sorting errors were corrected by removing sequences found in both subsets at a frequency ratio below 5:1. CDR3 nucleotide sequences shared between donor and recipient were removed because the origin of such sequences could not be assigned. To count as alloreactive, a clone needed at least 2-fold expansion over unstimulated cells and a minimum CFSE-low frequency of 0.002% (template counts) or 0.001% (read counts). Clones detected in sequenced pre-transplant spleen, lymph node, or MLR CFSE-low populations of the donor or recipient were defined as mappable. The cumulative frequency of alloreactive clones was calculated as a percentage of all sequences, weighted by copy number. What TCRdb holds here is the immuneACCESS table cut down to in-frame rearrangements. Part of the clones is not present; checked against another copy, under half of the missing clones reflect an unresolved V gene, and the others are unexplained. V and J calls and clone size are as listed in that table; D and trimming were resolved from the DNA. In this sample the table shows about 92,000 clones, 75% to 90% of which occur a single time. The ten largest clonotypes hold roughly a sixth of the sample.

Broader findings and caveats from the paper: GvH clones turned up in recipient bone marrow, with some appearing earlier in ileal mucosa or blood, a pattern consistent with an intestinal mucosal origin. High GvH to HvG T cell clonal ratios were observed in the allografts of patients with donor T cell macrochimerism. Conclusions were limited by the relatively low number and heterogeneity of intestinal transplant patients. Early after transplant, declines in HvG clones were associated with peak levels of circulating GvH clones.

V sheds 0 bases and J sheds 1 base, leaving 9 bases between their ends. CDR1 SGHRS and CDR2 YFSETQ are derived from the germline V gene. The CDR3 starts with the cysteine, ends with the phenylalanine, and has 15 residues. This entry keeps only the CDR3 DNA: 45 bases, framed from base 1. The specimen was unstimulated CD8+ T cells sorted from spleen or lymph node cells, collected before intestinal transplant. The origin of this receptor is a human donor who received an intestinal transplant. The receptor chain draws on TRBV5-1 and TRBJ2-3, with an unclear D gene assignment. CDR3 protein: CASSLDTKGTDTQYF. The DNA sequence follows: TGCGCCAGCAGCTTGGACACTAAGGGCACAGATACGCAGTATTTT.